The T cell receptor beta chain under discussion was sequenced for a study of shared T cell receptors in the human thymus. Profiling relied on immunoSEQ multiplex PCR, and the TCRdb table lists in-frame clones only, not all of them. The top ten clones hold 0.01% of a sample with under 850,000 clones, around 87% of them seen once. Germline V gives CDR1 LNHDA, CDR2 SQIVND (reference sequence). V gave up 4 bases and J gave up 0 bases, with 22 bases separating them. This CDR3 has 19 residues. Separately, the same data were catalogued under a study of human thymus T cells. That study adds: The donors were infants in Finland with congenital heart defects, otherwise immunologically healthy. Thymic material originated from resections removed in the course of corrective heart surgery. There appeared to be biased usage of V and J genes in thymic and blood repertoires. Highly overlapping thymic repertoires among unrelated individuals were reported in related research.

The chain joins TRBV19 to TRBJ1-3; D may be TRBD1 (5 bases). The material sequenced was thymocytes. This sequence was found in a boy under three years old with a congenital heart defect. CDR3 coding DNA: TGTGCCAGTAGTAGGTTCCCCCTGGCGGGACTCAGCTCTGGAAACACCATATATTTT. Protein: CASSRFPLAGLSSGNTIYF.